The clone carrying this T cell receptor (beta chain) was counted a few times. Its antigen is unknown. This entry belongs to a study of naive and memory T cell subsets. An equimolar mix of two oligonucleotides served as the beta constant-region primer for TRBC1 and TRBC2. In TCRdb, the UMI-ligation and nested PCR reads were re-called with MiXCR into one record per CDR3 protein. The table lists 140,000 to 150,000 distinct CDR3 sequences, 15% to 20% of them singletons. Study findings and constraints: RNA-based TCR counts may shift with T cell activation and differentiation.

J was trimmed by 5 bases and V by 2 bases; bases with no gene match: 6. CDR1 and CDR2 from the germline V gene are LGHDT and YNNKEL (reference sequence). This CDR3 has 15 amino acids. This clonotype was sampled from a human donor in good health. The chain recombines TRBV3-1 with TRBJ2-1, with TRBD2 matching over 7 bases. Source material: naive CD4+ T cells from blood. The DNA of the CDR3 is TGTGCCAGCAGCCAATTGGGACTAACCCACAATGAGCAGTTCTTC. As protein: CASSQLGLTHNEQFF.